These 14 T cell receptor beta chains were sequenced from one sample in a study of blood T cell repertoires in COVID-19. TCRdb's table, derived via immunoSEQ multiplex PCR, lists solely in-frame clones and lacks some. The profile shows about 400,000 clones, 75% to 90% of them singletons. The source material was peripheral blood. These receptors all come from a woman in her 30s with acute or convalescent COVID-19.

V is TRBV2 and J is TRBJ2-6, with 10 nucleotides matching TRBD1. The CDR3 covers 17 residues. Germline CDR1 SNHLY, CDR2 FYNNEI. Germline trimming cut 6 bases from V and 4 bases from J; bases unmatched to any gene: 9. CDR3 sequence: CASRPGQGKSGANVLTF. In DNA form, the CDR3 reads TGTGCCAGCAGACCGGGACAGGGGAAGTCGGGGGCCAACGTCCTGACTTTC. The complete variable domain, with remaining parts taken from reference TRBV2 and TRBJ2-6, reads EPEVTQTPSHQVTQMGQEVILRCVPISNHLYFYWYRQILGQKVEFLVSFYNNEISEKSEIFDDQFSVERPDGSNFTLKIRSTKLEDSAMYFCASRPGQGKSGANVLTFGAGSRLTVL.

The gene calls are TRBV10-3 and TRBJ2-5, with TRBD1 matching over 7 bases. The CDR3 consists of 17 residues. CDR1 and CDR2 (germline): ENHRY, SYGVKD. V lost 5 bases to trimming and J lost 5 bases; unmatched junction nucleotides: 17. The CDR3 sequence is CAISTSSQRGPVETQYF. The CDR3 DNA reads TGTGCCATCAGTACCTCCTCCCAGAGGGGGCCGGTGGAGACCCAGTACTTC.

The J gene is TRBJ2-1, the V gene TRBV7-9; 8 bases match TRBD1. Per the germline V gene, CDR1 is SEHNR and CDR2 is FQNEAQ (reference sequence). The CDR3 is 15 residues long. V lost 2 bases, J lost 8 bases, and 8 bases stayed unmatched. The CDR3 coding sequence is TGTGCCAGCAGCTTACCGGCCAGGGGGCAGGATGAGCAGTTCTTC. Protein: CASSLPARGQDEQFF.

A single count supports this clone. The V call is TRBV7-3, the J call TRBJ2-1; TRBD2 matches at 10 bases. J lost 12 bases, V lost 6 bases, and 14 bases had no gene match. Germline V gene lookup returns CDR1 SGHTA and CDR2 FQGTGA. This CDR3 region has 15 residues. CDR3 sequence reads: CASSEAGGLRAWQFF. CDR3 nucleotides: TGTGCCAGCAGTGAAGCGGGGGGGCTTCGGGCGTGGCAGTTCTTC.

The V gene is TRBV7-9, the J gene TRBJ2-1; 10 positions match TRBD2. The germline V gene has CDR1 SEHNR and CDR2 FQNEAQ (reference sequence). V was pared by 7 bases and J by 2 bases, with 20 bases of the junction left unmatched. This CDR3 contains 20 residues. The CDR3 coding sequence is TGTGCCAGCACCCCTCTCCCACGTAGCGGGGGGCCTAAGACCTACAATGAGCAGTTCTTC. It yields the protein CASTPLPRSGGPKTYNEQFF.

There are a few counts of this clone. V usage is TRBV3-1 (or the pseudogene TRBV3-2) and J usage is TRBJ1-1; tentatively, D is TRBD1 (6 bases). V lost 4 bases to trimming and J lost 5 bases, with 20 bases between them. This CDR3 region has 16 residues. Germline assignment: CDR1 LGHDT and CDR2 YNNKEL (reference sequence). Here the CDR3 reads CASSPARGQGGTEAFF. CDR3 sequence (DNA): TGTGCCAGCAGCCCAGCTCGGGGACAAGGGGGAACTGAAGCTTTCTTT.

CDR3 amino acids: CASRRGQISGNTIYF. The CDR3 DNA reads as TGTGCCAGCAGACGAGGACAGATCTCTGGAAACACCATATATTTT. The gene calls are TRBV6-5 and TRBJ1-3; tentative D call: TRBD1 (6 bases). The CDR3 length is 15 residues. The ends were cut back, 6 bases at V and 0 bases at J, with 12 bases in the middle. CDR1 MNHEY and CDR2 SVGAGI come from the germline V gene.

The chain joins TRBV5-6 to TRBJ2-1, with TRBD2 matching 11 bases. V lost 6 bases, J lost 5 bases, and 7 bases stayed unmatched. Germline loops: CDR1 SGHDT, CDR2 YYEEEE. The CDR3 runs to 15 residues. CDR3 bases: TGTGCCAGCACCGCCGGGACTAGCGGCAACAATGAGCAGTTCTTC. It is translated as CASTAGTSGNNEQFF. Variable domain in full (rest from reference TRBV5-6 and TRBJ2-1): DAGVTQSPTHLIKTRGQQVTLRCSPKSGHDTVSWYQQALGQGPQFIFQYYEEEERQRGNFPDRFSGHQFPNYSSELNVNALLLGDSALYLCASTAGTSGNNEQFFGPGTRLTVL.

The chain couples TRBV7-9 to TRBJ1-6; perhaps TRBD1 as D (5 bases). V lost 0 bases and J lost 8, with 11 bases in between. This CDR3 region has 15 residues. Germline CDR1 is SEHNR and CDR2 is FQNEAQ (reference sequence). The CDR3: CASSLAEGRHSPLHF. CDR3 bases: TGTGCCAGCAGCTTAGCGGAGGGGAGGCATTCACCCCTCCACTTT.

This chain's CDR3 is CAWSVSDSPLHF. The CDR3 DNA is TGTGCCTGGAGTGTGTCGGATTCACCCCTCCACTTT. The J gene is TRBJ1-6, the V gene TRBV30; D not resolved. V was cut by 0 bases and J by 8 bases, with 5 bases left in between. The CDR3 consists of 12 residues. Germline V gene data show CDR1 as GTSNPN and CDR2 as SVGIG (reference sequence). The entire variable domain, with the rest obtained from reference TRBV30 and TRBJ1-6, is as follows: SQTIHQWPATLVQPVGSPLSLECTVEGTSNPNLYWYRQAAGRGLQLLFYSVGIGQISSEVPQNLSASRPQDRQFILSSKKLLLSDSGFYLCAWSVSDSPLHFGNGTRLTVT.

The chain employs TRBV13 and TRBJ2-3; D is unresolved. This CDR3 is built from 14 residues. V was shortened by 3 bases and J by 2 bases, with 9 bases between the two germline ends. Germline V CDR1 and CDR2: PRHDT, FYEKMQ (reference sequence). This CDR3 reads CASSFRHPTDTQYF. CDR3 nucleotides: TGTGCCAGCAGCTTTCGACACCCCACAGATACGCAGTATTTT.

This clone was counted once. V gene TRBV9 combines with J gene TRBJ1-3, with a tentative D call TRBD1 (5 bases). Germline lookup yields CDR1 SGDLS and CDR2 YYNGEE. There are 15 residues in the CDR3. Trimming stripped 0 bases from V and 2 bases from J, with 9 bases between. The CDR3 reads CASSVEGLTGNTIYF. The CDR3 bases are TGTGCCAGCAGCGTAGAGGGGTTAACTGGAAACACCATATATTTT.

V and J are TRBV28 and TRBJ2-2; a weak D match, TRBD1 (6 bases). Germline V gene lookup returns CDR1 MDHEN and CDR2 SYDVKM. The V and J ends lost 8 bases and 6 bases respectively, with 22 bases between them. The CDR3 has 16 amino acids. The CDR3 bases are TGTGCCAGCCAAGTTTGGTATATCACAGGGTCCGGGGAGCTGTTTTTT. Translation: CASQVWYITGSGELFF.

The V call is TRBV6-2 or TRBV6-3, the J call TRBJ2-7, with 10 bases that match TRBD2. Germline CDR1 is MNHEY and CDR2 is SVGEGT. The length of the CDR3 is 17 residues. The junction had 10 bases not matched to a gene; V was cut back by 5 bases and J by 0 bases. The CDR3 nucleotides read TGTGCCAGCAGTCCCTGGACTAGCGGTGGGAGCTCCTACGAGCAGTACTTC. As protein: CASSPWTSGGSSYEQYF.